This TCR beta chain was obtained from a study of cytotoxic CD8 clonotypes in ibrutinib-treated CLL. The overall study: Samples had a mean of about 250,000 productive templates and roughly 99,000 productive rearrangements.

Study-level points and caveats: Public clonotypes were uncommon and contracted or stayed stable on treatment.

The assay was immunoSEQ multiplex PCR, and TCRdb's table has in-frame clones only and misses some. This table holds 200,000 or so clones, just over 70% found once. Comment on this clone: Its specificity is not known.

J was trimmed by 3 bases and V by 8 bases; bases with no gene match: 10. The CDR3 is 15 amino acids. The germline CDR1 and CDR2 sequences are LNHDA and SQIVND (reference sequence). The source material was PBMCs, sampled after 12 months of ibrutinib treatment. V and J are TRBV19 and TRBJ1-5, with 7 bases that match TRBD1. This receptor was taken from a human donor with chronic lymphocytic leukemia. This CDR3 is CASGPGTAANQPQHF. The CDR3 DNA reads TGTGCCAGTGGTCCAGGGACAGCGGCCAATCAGCCCCAGCATTTT. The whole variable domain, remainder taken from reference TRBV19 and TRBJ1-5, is DGGITQSPKYLFRKEGQNVTLSCEQNLNHDAMYWYRQDPGQGLRLIYYSQIVNDFQKGDIAEGYSVSREKKESFPLTVTSAQKNPTAFYLCASGPGTAANQPQHFGDGTRLSIL.